This TCR beta chain was found in a study of blood T cell repertoires in COVID-19. Study at large: The United States, Italy and Spain provided the acute and convalescent COVID-19 samples. The analysed material was cDNA or gDNA that came from T cells, B-cell-depleted T cells, or PBMCs.

V was shortened by 3 bases and J by 6 bases, with 21 bases between the two germline ends. CDR1 is SGDLS and CDR2 is YYNGEE in the germline V gene. The CDR3 loop spans 16 amino acids. Original methodology: Nucleated cell counts were estimated from reference gene primer amplification. Measured with immunoSEQ multiplex PCR; TCRdb has only the in-frame clones, and not every one. That table supplies the V and J calls and clone size; D and trimming were determined from the DNA. The table has fewer than 90,000 clones, approximately 80% seen once. The chain uses TRBV9 and TRBJ1-1; D may be TRBD1 (6 bases). The source is a human donor in a cohort sampled during active COVID-19. Input material: peripheral blood. CDR3 sequence: CASSAQLGGGPPEAFF. In DNA form, the CDR3 reads TGTGCCAGCAGCGCACAACTAGGGGGGGGACCGCCTGAAGCTTTCTTT.